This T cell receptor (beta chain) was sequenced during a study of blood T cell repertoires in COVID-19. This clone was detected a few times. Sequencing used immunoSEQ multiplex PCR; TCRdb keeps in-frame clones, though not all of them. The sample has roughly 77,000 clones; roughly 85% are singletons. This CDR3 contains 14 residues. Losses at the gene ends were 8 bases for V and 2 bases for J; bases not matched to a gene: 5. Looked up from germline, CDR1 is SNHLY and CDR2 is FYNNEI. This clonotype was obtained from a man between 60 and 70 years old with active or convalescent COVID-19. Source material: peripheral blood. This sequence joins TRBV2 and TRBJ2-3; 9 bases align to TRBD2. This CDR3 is CASGSGRFTDTQYF. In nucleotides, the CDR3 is TGTGCCAGCGGCAGCGGGAGGTTCACAGATACGCAGTATTTT.